These 8 T cell receptor beta chains share one sample of origin, sequenced in a study of PD-1 blockade in classical Hodgkin lymphoma. Only in-frame clones appear in the TCRdb table, and some are missing; sequencing was by immunoSEQ multiplex PCR. The sample has 95,000 to 120,000 clones, around 89% seen once. All the patients suffered relapse after autologous stem cell transplantation, and brentuximab vedotin exposure differed. The sequences come from peripheral blood mononuclear cells (PBMCs), collected before the second cycle of nivolumab. These receptors all stem from a human donor with classical Hodgkin lymphoma.

The CDR3 region is CASSSSGRAYEQYF. For the CDR3, the DNA is TGTGCCAGCAGCTCTAGCGGGAGGGCCTACGAGCAGTACTTC. The chain recombines TRBV11-3 with TRBJ2-7; 12 bases agree with TRBD2. CDR3 length: 14 amino acids. Trimming took 4 bases from V and 2 from J; bases not matched to a gene: 0. Per germline, CDR1 SGHNT and CDR2 YENEEA.

The V and J genes are TRBV7-6 and TRBJ2-7; TRBD2 matches at 7 bases. From germline, CDR1 is SGHVS and CDR2 FNYEAQ. Germline trimming cut 2 bases from V and 7 bases from J; bases unmatched to any gene: 8. The length of the CDR3 is 14 residues. The CDR3: CASSLLAAGVEQYF. For the CDR3, the DNA is TGTGCCAGCAGCTTATTGGCGGCGGGGGTTGAGCAGTACTTC. Using reference TRBV7-6 and TRBJ2-7 for the parts outside the CDR3, the full variable domain is GAGVSQSPRYKVTKRGQDVALRCDPISGHVSLYWYRQALGQGPEFLTYFNYEAQQDKSGLPNDRFSAERPEGSISTLTIQRTEQRDSAMYRCASSLLAAGVEQYFGPGTRLTVT.

The chain recombines TRBV23-1 with TRBJ2-5; tentatively, D is TRBD1 (5 bases). TRBV23-1 is placed among ORFs of uncertain function. The CDR3 is 15 amino acids. Trimming left V 0 bases short and J 5 bases short, with 13 bases between. The CDR3 DNA reads TGCGCCAGCAGTCAATCATTAGGGGCTGACGAGACCCAGTACTTC. It codes for CASSQSLGADETQYF.

V usage is TRBV28 and J usage is TRBJ1-1; a weak D match, TRBD1 (5 bases). V was clipped by 4 bases and J by 7 bases, with 10 bases between them. Per the germline V gene, CDR1 is MDHEN and CDR2 is SYDVKM. This CDR3 has 12 residues. This CDR3 reads CASSWGRYEAFF. The CDR3 region has the DNA TGTGCCAGCAGTTGGGGACGGTATGAAGCTTTCTTT.

This clone was counted only a few times. The chain carries TRBV30 and TRBJ2-7; D could derive from TRBD1 or TRBD2 (5 bases each). V was cut by 6 bases and J by 1 base, with 13 bases left in between. The CDR3 is made up of 13 amino acids. Germline lookup yields CDR1 GTSNPN and CDR2 SVGIG (reference sequence). The CDR3 DNA is TGTGCCTGCCCCGGGGACGGATCCTACGAGCAGTACTTC. This gives the protein CACPGDGSYEQYF.

The chain combines TRBV29-1 with TRBJ1-2, with D maybe TRBD1 (5 bases). Per germline, CDR1 SQVTM and CDR2 ANQGSEA. The CDR3 has 14 amino acids. V lost 4 bases and J lost 0, with 12 bases in between. The CDR3 region has the DNA TGCAGCGTTGGAAGGGGTGAAGCTAACTATGGCTACACCTTC. It is translated as CSVGRGEANYGYTF. The full variable domain, with the rest looked up from reference TRBV29-1 and TRBJ1-2, is SAVISQKPSRDICQRGTSLTIQCQVDSQVTMMFWYRQQPGQSLTLIATANQGSEATYESGFVIDKFPISRPNLTFSTLTVSNMSPEDSSIYLCSVGRGEANYGYTFGSGTRLTVV.

The CDR3 sequence is CASSPSTGSLTEQYF. The CDR3 nucleotides read TGTGCCAGCAGCCCATCGACAGGGTCGCTTACCGAGCAGTACTTC. This chain connects TRBV7-2 to TRBJ2-7; 7 positions agree with TRBD1. Trimming removed 5 bases from V and 6 bases from J; junction bases left unmatched: 13. The CDR3 loop spans 15 amino acids. Looked up from germline, CDR1 is SGHTA and CDR2 is FQGNSA.

This chain connects TRBV15 to TRBJ1-4; D is perhaps TRBD1 (5 bases). From germline, CDR1 is LNHNV and CDR2 YYDKDF (reference sequence). Trimming left V 0 bases short and J 5 bases short, with 16 bases between. The CDR3 is 17 residues long. Here the CDR3 reads CATSRDPWGRRNEKLFF. CDR3 coding DNA: TGTGCCACCAGCAGAGATCCTTGGGGACGGCGGAATGAAAAACTGTTTTTT.